This TCR beta chain was obtained from a study of blood T cell repertoires in COVID-19. This clone was detected only once. The assay was immunoSEQ multiplex PCR, and TCRdb's table has in-frame clones only and misses some. The sample has about 130,000 clones, about 86% seen once. The CDR3 loop spans 11 amino acids. Trimming left V 7 bases short and J 8 bases short, with 12 bases between. Germline V gene lookup returns CDR1 SQVTM and CDR2 ANQGSEA. The V gene is TRBV29-1, the J gene TRBJ2-4; D might be TRBD2 (5 bases). This TCR was recovered from a woman older than 75 with acute or convalescent COVID-19. The sequencing sample was made of peripheral blood. Here the CDR3 reads CSALTGDIQYF. As DNA, the CDR3 is TGCAGCGCCCTAACCGGGGACATTCAGTACTTC. The full variable domain, its missing parts supplied by reference TRBV29-1 and TRBJ2-4, is SAVISQKPSRDICQRGTSLTIQCQVDSQVTMMFWYRQQPGQSLTLIATANQGSEATYESGFVIDKFPISRPNLTFSTLTVSNMSPEDSSIYLCSALTGDIQYFGAGTRLSVL.